A selection of T cell receptor beta chains follows, all from one sample in a study of T cell responses to AZD1222 COVID-19 vaccine. The method was immunoSEQ multiplex PCR; TCRdb's version includes in-frame clones alone and lacks a portion of them. The sample totals about 140,000 clones; its top ten clones hold around 2.2%. The sequencing input was peripheral blood. The receptor source for this set is an adult in good health. CDR3s include the opening cysteine and the closing phenylalanine or tryptophan. The D gene is left open where the match is weak.

v_gene: TRBV29-1; d_gene: .; j_gene: TRBJ2-2; CDR3aa: CSVEGVGGNTGELFF; CDR3nt: TGCAGCGTGGAAGGGGTCGGAGGAAACACCGGGGAGCTGTTTTTT
v_gene: TRBV19; d_gene: .; j_gene: TRBJ1-5; CDR3aa: CASNPGGDISNQPQHF; CDR3nt: TGTGCCAGTAATCCGGGGGGGGATATAAGCAATCAGCCCCAGCATTTT
v_gene: TRBV28; d_gene: .; j_gene: TRBJ2-1; CDR3aa: CASSDPGLGLWVEQFF; CDR3nt: TGTGCCAGCAGCGACCCAGGACTGGGCCTCTGGGTTGAGCAGTTCTTC
v_gene: TRBV11-2; d_gene: TRBD2; j_gene: TRBJ2-2; CDR3aa: CASSHTGGGHPTGELFF; CDR3nt: TGTGCCAGCAGCCACACGGGGGGGGGACACCCCACCGGGGAGCTGTTTTTT
v_gene: TRBV6-1; d_gene: TRBD1; j_gene: TRBJ2-7; CDR3aa: CASSEWGFGTGSYEQYF; CDR3nt: TGTGCCAGCAGTGAATGGGGGTTTGGGACAGGAAGCTACGAGCAGTACTTC
v_gene: TRBV9; d_gene: .; j_gene: TRBJ1-2; CDR3aa: CASSVRPRGDYGYTF; CDR3nt: TGTGCCAGCAGCGTTAGACCCAGGGGAGACTATGGCTACACCTTC
v_gene: TRBV6-1; d_gene: .; j_gene: TRBJ2-1; CDR3aa: CASSEVDISYNEQFF; CDR3nt: TGTGCCAGCAGTGAAGTGGATATCTCCTACAATGAGCAGTTCTTC
v_gene: TRBV4-1; d_gene: .; j_gene: TRBJ1-3; CDR3aa: CASSPWAASSGNTIYF; CDR3nt: TGCGCCAGCAGCCCTTGGGCCGCGAGCTCTGGAAACACCATATATTTT
v_gene: TRBV4-1; d_gene: .; j_gene: TRBJ1-2; CDR3aa: CASSQEASGLGGYTF; CDR3nt: TGCGCCAGCAGCCAAGAAGCGAGCGGTTTGGGTGGCTACACCTTC
v_gene: TRBV29-1; d_gene: .; j_gene: TRBJ2-1; CDR3aa: CSVEVQDWVQFF; CDR3nt: TGCAGCGTTGAGGTACAGGACTGGGTGCAGTTCTTC
v_gene: TRBV15; d_gene: .; j_gene: TRBJ1-3; CDR3aa: CATSRDLAGGNTIYF; CDR3nt: TGTGCCACCAGCAGAGATTTGGCAGGAGGAAACACCATATATTTT
v_gene: TRBV5-6; d_gene: .; j_gene: TRBJ1-3; CDR3aa: CASSLGGGVSGNTIYF; CDR3nt: TGTGCCAGCAGCTTGGGCGGAGGAGTATCTGGAAACACCATATATTTT
v_gene: TRBV6-5; d_gene: .; j_gene: TRBJ1-1; CDR3aa: CASTEFVSIPEAFF; CDR3nt: TGTGCCAGCACCGAGTTCGTGAGTATCCCTGAAGCTTTCTTT
v_gene: TRBV18; d_gene: TRBD1; j_gene: TRBJ1-5; CDR3aa: CASSTTGGTQPQHF; CDR3nt: TGTGCCAGCTCAACGACAGGGGGCACTCAGCCCCAGCATTTT
v_gene: TRBV19; d_gene: .; j_gene: TRBJ1-1; CDR3aa: CASRPEGWNTEAFF; CDR3nt: TGTGCCAGTCGCCCGGAGGGGTGGAACACTGAAGCTTTCTTT